One and the same sample provided the 10 T cell receptor beta chains below, sequenced in a study of cytotoxic CD8 clonotypes in ibrutinib-treated CLL. Using immunoSEQ multiplex PCR, the repertoire was profiled, and TCRdb retains in-frame clones only, with some absent. Of over 65,000 clones listed, roughly 83% were seen once; the top ten hold around 5%. The specimen comprised PBMCs, sampled after 12 months of ibrutinib treatment. The receptors originated from a human donor with chronic lymphocytic leukemia.

The chain combines TRBV28 with TRBJ2-3, with D unclear. Germline V gene lookup returns CDR1 MDHEN and CDR2 SYDVKM. The V end was cut by 5 bases, the J end by 1 base, with 13 bases between. The CDR3 runs 15 residues. CDR3 bases: TGTGCCAGCAGTCCCCTGGGCAGAGGCACAGATACGCAGTATTTT. This translates into CASSPLGRGTDTQYF.

The CDR3 is CAIGEGHNQPQHF. CDR3 coding DNA: TGTGCCATCGGCGAGGGCCACAATCAGCCCCAGCATTTT. The V gene is TRBV10-3, the J gene TRBJ1-5; D is unresolved. The CDR3 is 13 residues long. Germline values: CDR1 ENHRY, CDR2 SYGVKD. V dropped 8 bases and J dropped 3 bases, with 11 bases sitting between them.

The V call is TRBV7-2, the J call TRBJ2-7; maybe TRBD2 (6 bases). This CDR3 has 15 amino acids. Germline V gene sequence: CDR1 SGHTA, CDR2 FQGNSA. With 5 bases removed from V and 6 bases from J, the gap between germline ends came to 20 bases. The CDR3 sequence is CASSPPGVGRIEQYF. The CDR3 DNA reads as TGTGCCAGCAGCCCCCCTGGGGTAGGGAGGATCGAGCAGTACTTC.

The chain recombines TRBV15 with TRBJ2-7; 10 bases align to TRBD1. The ends lost 1 base at V and 4 bases at J; junction bases unmatched: 4. The CDR3 spans 15 residues. Germline V lookup: CDR1 LNHNV, CDR2 YYDKDF (reference sequence). The CDR3 DNA is TGTGCCACCAGCAGAGGCCGGGACAGGGGATACGAGCAGTACTTC. Translated: CATSRGRDRGYEQYF.

The chain employs TRBV4-3 and TRBJ2-3; possibly TRBD2 for D (5 bases). The CDR3 length is 15 residues. Germline V gene lookup returns CDR1 LGHNA and CDR2 YSLEER. Trimming cost V 1 base and J 0 bases, with 8 bases left between them. Here the CDR3 DNA reads TGCGCCAGCAGCCAAGTTGCGGGTAGCACAGATACGCAGTATTTT. Protein: CASSQVAGSTDTQYF.

The J gene is TRBJ2-5, the V gene TRBV19, with 8 bases identical to TRBD1. CDR3 size: 17 residues. Germline-derived CDR1 and CDR2 are LNHDA and SQIVND (reference sequence). V trimming: 3 bases; J trimming: 4 bases; junction bases outside the gene matches: 13. The CDR3: CASSIGAGGVLAETQYF. CDR3 DNA sequence: TGTGCCAGTAGTATTGGGGCAGGGGGCGTATTGGCAGAGACCCAGTACTTC.

V gene TRBV11-2 combines with J gene TRBJ1-2; possible D gene TRBD1, 5 bases. The V and J ends lost 4 bases and 4 bases respectively, with 16 bases between them. CDR1 and CDR2 (germline): SGHAT, FQNNGV. The CDR3 is 15 residues long. CDR3 residues: CASSSLRTQGYGYTF. In nucleotides, the CDR3 is TGTGCCAGCAGCTCTCTCCGGACTCAGGGCTATGGCTACACCTTC.

This rearrangement joins TRBV7-2 to TRBJ2-7; no reliable D call. Germline lookup yields CDR1 SGHTA and CDR2 FQGNSA. This CDR3 has 13 amino acids. Trimming took 1 base from V and 2 from J, leaving 6 bases between them. Written as DNA, the CDR3 is TGTGCCAGCAGCTTAGGTAGACCCTACGAGCAGTACTTC. Encoded protein: CASSLGRPYEQYF.

V gene TRBV11-3 combines with J gene TRBJ2-1; D is uncertain. CDR1 is SGHNT and CDR2 is YENEEA in the germline V gene. The CDR3 is 13 residues long. V lost 5 bases and J lost 2, with 7 bases in between. The CDR3 reads CASSRAAYNEQFF. The CDR3 region has the DNA TGTGCCAGCAGCCGGGCAGCCTACAATGAGCAGTTCTTC.

J is TRBJ1-2 and V is TRBV7-2; 8 nucleotides align to TRBD1. The germline V gene has CDR1 SGHTA and CDR2 FQGNSA. Trimming at V came to 1 base and at J to 13 bases, leaving 8 bases not matched to a gene. This CDR3 has 13 residues. The CDR3 coding sequence is TGTGCCAGCAGCTTAGGCCGGGACAGGTACTCCACCTTC. The encoded protein is CASSLGRDRYSTF.